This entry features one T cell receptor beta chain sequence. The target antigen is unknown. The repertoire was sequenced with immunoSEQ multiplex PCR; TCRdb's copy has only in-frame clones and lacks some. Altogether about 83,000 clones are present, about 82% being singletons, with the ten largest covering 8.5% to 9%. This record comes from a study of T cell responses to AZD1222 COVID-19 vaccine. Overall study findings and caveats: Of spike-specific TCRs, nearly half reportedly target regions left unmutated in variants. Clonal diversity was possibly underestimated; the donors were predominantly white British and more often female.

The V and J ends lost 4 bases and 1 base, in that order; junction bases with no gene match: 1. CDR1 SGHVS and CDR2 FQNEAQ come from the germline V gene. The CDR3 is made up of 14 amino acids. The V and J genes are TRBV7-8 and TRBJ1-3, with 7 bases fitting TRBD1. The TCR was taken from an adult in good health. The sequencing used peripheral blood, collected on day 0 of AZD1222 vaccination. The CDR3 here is CASSSGGSGNTIYF. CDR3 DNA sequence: TGTGCCAGCAGCTCAGGGGGTTCTGGAAACACCATATATTTT.